The 3 T cell receptor beta chains below were found in one sample sequenced in a study of cytomegalovirus exposure and HLA in healthy donors (dated by TCRdb to about 2017). The library was produced with the immunoSEQ multiplex PCR assay. A mixture of 60 forward primers for TCR Vbeta segments and 13 reverse primers for TCR Jbeta segments was used in the multiplex PCR. This is the immuneACCESS table as TCRdb keeps it, with only in-frame sequences that have V and J called. A part of the clones is gone; compared with another copy, unresolved V genes explain less than half, and the rest is unexplained. A total of approximately 200,000 clones appear in this sample, roughly four fifths of them only once. The top ten hold under 2% of the sample. The sequencing sample was made of PBMCs. These receptors were taken from a young man in good health and CMV-seronegative.

A word on this clone: One end of the junction does not line up with germline, which may come from a read error. The CDR3 nucleotides are TGTTCCAGCAGCCATAGTGGGGCTGGCTACACCTTC. The encoded protein is CSSSHSGAGYTF. The gene calls are TRBV7-9 and TRBJ1-2, with a tentative D call TRBD1 (5 bases). The germline V gene encodes CDR1 SEHNR and CDR2 FQNEAQ (reference sequence). This CDR3 comprises 12 residues. Complete variable domain (other parts from reference TRBV7-9 and TRBJ1-2): DTGVSQNPRHKITKRGQNVTFRCDPISEHNRLYWYRQTLGQGPEFLTYFQNEAQLEKSRLLSDRFSAERPKGSFSTLEIQRTEQGDSAMYLCSSSHSGAGYTFGSGTRLTVV.

The chain carries TRBV6-5 and TRBJ1-1, with a weak D call TRBD1 (6 bases). From germline, CDR1 is MNHEY and CDR2 SVGAGI. The CDR3 is made up of 14 amino acids. V shed 2 bases and J shed 9 bases, with 16 bases lying between them. CDR3 residues: CASSYARNRAQAFF. Written as DNA, the CDR3 is TGTGCCAGCAGTTACGCACGAAACAGGGCCCAAGCTTTCTTT.

The J gene is TRBJ2-2, the V gene TRBV5-1; D perhaps matches TRBD2 (5 bases). The V gene lost 2 bases and the J gene lost 1 base, with 9 bases spanning the gap. This CDR3 is 15 amino acids long. Germline-derived CDR1 and CDR2 are SGHRS and YFSETQ. The CDR3 loop is CASSLRAGNTGELFF. The CDR3 coding sequence is TGCGCCAGCAGCTTACGGGCGGGGAACACCGGGGAGCTGTTTTTT.